A selection of T cell receptor beta chains follows, all from one sample in a study of tumor-infiltrating lymphocytes in primary liver carcinoma. TCRdb re-called the multiplex PCR reads with MiXCR, one entry per CDR3 protein. The sample includes 70,000 to 75,000 distinct CDR3 sequences, about 70% of them seen just once. The sample comprised liver tumor tissue from sampling region 4. The receptors were sampled from a man between 40 and 49 years old with primary liver carcinoma and hepatitis B virus infection. CDR3s leave out the opening cysteine and the closing phenylalanine or tryptophan. Only part of the rows carry a size: once, few, many, or a class if the clone is expanded.

TRBV7-2	TRBJ1-5	few	ASSIDRGNQPQH
TRBV11-2	TRBJ2-7	hyperexpanded	ASSLTDTAYEQY
TRBV12-3/TRBV12-4	TRBJ1-4	NA	ASLDTGGNEKMF
TRBV10-3	TRBJ2-2	NA	DISESTGGTGELF
TRBV11-3	TRBJ1-1	once	ASSLDPEGSVF
TRBV6-5	TRBJ2-7	many	ASSASGLAGVLGEQY
TRBV6-6	TRBJ2-3	many	ASSLGQVYTDTQY
TRBV6-5	TRBJ2-7	NA	VNSYRPPGLSYEQY
TRBV6-2/TRBV6-3	TRBJ1-5	many	ASSYGGFYQPQH
TRBV13	TRBJ1-2	NA	ASSLTRTGTNYGYT
TRBV6-5	TRBJ2-2	NA	ASSSRLPGLNTGELF
TRBV12-3/TRBV12-4	TRBJ2-3	few	ASSLARRVGGRADTQY
TRBV12-3/TRBV12-4	TRBJ2-7	NA	ASNLGEYERY
TRBV30	TRBJ2-6	NA	GGRDRTPAGANVLT
TRBV19	TRBJ2-2	NA	ASRPANTGELF
TRBV19	TRBJ2-5	NA	ASSPPGRSETRY
TRBV5-1	TRBJ2-7	NA	ASSMAGGIDSYEQY
TRBV18	TRBJ2-2	NA	ASSGLDGGAGTAGELF
TRBV7-2	TRBJ2-3	NA	ASSFGRQGQY
TRBV28	TRBJ2-1	many	ASSPPLRRVYNEQF
TRBV10-3	TRBJ2-2	many	AISEDSKELF
TRBV11-1	TRBJ2-1	NA	ANSLGTSGHNEQF
TRBV28	TRBJ2-5	many	ASSSLNAGAETQY
TRBV6-5	TRBJ2-3	NA	ASSYLAPTDTQY
TRBV7-8	TRBJ2-1	NA	ASSLNAEGQSYNEQF
TRBV11-1	TRBJ2-3	NA	ASGLGTSTQTDTQY
TRBV29-1	TRBJ2-3	many	SVPGGTSTDTQY
TRBV28	TRBJ2-3	NA	ASSDRAFGGREADTKY
TRBV5-4	TRBJ2-1	NA	ASSAGYSSYSEQF
TRBV11-1	TRBJ2-1	medium-sized	ASSFGLGLAGTSYNEQF
TRBV29-1	TRBJ2-7	NA	SVEDRGTRSSDEQY
TRBV6-6	TRBJ2-7	many	ASSYLPRQGAGAEQY
TRBV11-2	TRBJ1-2	NA	ASSGARLNGYT
TRBV6-1	TRBJ2-3	NA	ANSEPASGPYGTDTQY
TRBV5-6	TRBJ2-3	NA	ASSSILWAPRSGRGRSTDTQY
TRBV12-3/TRBV12-4	TRBJ1-1	many	ASTGGRNTEAF
TRBV29-1	TRBJ2-7	NA	SVVLARGPYEQY
TRBV11-1	TRBJ2-5	medium-sized	ASSQGQKETQY
TRBV7-8	TRBJ2-5	NA	TSSLDPGQILETQH
TRBV21-1	TRBJ2-5	NA	ASSKGPAETHY